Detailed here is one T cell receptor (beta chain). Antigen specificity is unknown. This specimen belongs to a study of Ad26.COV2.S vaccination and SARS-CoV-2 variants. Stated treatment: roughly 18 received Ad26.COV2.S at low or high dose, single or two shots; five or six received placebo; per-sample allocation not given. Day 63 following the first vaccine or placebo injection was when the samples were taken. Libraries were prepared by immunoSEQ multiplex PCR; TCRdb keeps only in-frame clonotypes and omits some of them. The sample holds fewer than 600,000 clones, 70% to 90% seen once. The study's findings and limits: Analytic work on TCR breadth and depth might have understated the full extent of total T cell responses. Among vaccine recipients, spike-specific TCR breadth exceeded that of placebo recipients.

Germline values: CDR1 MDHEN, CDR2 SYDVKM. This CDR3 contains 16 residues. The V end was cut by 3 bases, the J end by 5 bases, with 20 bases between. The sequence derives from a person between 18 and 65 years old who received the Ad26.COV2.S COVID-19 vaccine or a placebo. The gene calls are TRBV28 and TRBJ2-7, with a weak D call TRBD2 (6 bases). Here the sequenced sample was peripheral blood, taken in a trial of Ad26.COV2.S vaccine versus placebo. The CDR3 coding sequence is TGTGCCAGCAGTTTGCCCTGGGACCCACTAGCCCACGAGCAGTACTTC. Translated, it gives CASSLPWDPLAHEQYF.